This T cell receptor beta chain was captured by sequencing in a study of blood T cell repertoires in COVID-19. For the study at large: Donors in the United States, Italy and Spain gave samples during acute or convalescent COVID-19.

Assay: immunoSEQ multiplex PCR; the TCRdb copy retains only in-frame clones and omits some. The table has about 270,000 clones, about 89% seen once. Participants spanned ages about 18 to 90 years and resided in fewer than 30 US areas. Which cohort a participant joined came from the clinical history participants gave. The V end was cut by 5 bases, the J end by 0 bases, with 12 bases between. Germline V CDR1 and CDR2: MDHEN, SYDVKM. The CDR3 length is 15 residues. Material: PBMCs or T cells enriched from blood (not recorded which). The TCR originated in a woman younger than 30 who had recovered from COVID-19. The chain joins TRBV28 to TRBJ2-3; tentative D call: TRBD2 (6 bases). CDR3 sequence reads: CASSKTSLSTDTQYF. CDR3 sequence (DNA): TGTGCCAGCAGTAAAACTAGCTTGAGCACAGATACGCAGTATTTT.